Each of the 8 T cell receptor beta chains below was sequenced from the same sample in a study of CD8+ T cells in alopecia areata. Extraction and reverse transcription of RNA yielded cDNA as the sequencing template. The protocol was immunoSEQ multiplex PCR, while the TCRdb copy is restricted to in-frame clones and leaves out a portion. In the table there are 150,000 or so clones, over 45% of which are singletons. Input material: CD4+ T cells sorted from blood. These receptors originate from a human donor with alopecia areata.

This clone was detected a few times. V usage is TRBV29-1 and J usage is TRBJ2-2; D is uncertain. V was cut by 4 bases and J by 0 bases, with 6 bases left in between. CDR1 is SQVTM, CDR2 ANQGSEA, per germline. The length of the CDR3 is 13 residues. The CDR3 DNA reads TGCAGCGTTGTGGATGCGAACACCGGGGAGCTGTTTTTT. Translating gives CSVVDANTGELFF.

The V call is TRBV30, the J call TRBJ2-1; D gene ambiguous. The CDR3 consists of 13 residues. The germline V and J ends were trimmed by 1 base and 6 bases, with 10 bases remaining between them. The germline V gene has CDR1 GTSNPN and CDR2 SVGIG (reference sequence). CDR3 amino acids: CAWSGTHRNEQFF. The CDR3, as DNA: TGTGCCTGGAGTGGGACCCACCGCAATGAGCAGTTCTTC.

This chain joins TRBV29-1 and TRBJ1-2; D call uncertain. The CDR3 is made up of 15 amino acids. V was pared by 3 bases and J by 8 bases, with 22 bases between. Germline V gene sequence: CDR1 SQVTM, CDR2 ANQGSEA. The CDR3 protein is CSVDRNDKINAGYTF. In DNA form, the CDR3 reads TGCAGCGTTGATCGTAACGACAAGATTAACGCCGGCTACACCTTC.

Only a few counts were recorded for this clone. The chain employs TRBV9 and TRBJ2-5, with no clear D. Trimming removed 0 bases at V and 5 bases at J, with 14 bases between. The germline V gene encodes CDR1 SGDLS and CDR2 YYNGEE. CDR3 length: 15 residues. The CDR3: CASSVEVGPRETQYF. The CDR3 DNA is TGTGCCAGCAGCGTAGAGGTAGGGCCGAGGGAGACCCAGTACTTC.

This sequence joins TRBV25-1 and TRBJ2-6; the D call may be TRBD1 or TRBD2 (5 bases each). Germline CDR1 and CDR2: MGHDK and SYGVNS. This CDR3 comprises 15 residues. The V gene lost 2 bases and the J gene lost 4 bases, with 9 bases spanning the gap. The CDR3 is CASSEPGPGANVLTF. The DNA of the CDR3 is TGTGCCAGCAGTGAACCGGGGCCGGGGGCCAACGTCCTGACTTTC.

This chain's CDR3 is CASSYNRGSETQYF. For the CDR3, the DNA is TGTGCCAGCAGTTATAACAGGGGAAGTGAGACCCAGTACTTC. The V and J genes are TRBV6-5 and TRBJ2-5; 7 bases are shared with TRBD1. With 3 bases clipped from V and 5 bases from J, the junction kept 6 bases outside the gene matches. Germline CDR1 and CDR2: MNHEY and SVGAGI. The CDR3 is 14 residues long.

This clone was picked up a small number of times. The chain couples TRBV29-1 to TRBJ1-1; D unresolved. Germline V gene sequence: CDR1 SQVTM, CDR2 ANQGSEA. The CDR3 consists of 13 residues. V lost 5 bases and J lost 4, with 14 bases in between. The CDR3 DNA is TGCAGCGTTTCCGACGGGTACGGCACTGAAGCTTTCTTT. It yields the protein CSVSDGYGTEAFF.

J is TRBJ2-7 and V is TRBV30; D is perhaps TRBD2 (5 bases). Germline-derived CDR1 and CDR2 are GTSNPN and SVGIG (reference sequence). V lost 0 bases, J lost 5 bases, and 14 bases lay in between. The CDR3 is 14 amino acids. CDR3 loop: CAWSVPREYHEQYF. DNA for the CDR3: TGTGCCTGGAGTGTACCGAGGGAGTACCACGAGCAGTACTTC.